The T cell receptor (beta chain) described here comes from a study of beta chain features in type 1 diabetes. About the study: The patient and healthy donor groups were comparable for age, gender and cell yields.

Concerning this clone itself: The antigen is undetermined.

Study-level points and caveats: Significant though moderate, a shortening of TCRB CDR3s appeared in all four CD4+ subsets of Type 1 diabetes patients.

The investigators reverse transcribed all of the isolated RNA, so they sequenced expressed TCRB transcripts. Sequencing was performed with immunoSEQ multiplex PCR; in TCRdb, only in-frame clones are kept and a portion is missing. This table has 900,000 or so clones, roughly 15% appearing once. The CDR3 is 15 residues long. The germline V gene encodes CDR1 SGHRS and CDR2 YFSETQ. V lost 1 base and J lost 3, with 13 bases in between. The chain recombines TRBV5-1 with TRBJ1-2; the D is unclear. This TCR came from a woman aged 18-29 years in good health. Input material: naive CD4+ T cells from blood. CDR3 bases: TGCGCCAGCAGCTTGATCCGGGTCTGCGACTATGGCTACACCTTC. Residues: CASSLIRVCDYGYTF.